Below, one T cell receptor (beta chain) is given with its context. The target antigen is unknown. The repertoire was sequenced with immunoSEQ multiplex PCR; TCRdb's copy has only in-frame clones and lacks some. Of around 340,000 clones in the sample, around 79% were seen once. Donors comprised only Caucasian adults living in Nashville, Tennessee. In the CD4+ fraction, cells were divided into CD45RA+ naive and CD45RA-negative memory subsets. The data were taken from a study of shared clonotypes between healthy human individuals. Study results and caveats: Lower generation probabilities were found for non-shared clonotypes than for those shared by all four donors.

The V gene's germline CDR1 is MNHEY and CDR2 SVGAGI. Trimming took off 6 bases at V and 12 bases at J, with 18 bases between the two ends. This CDR3 region has 13 residues. What was sequenced was memory CD4+ T cells sorted from blood. Subset reported: CD45RA-negative fraction. The sequence derives from a man aged 30-40 years in good health. The chain couples TRBV6-5 to TRBJ2-1, with a weak D call TRBD2 (6 bases). The CDR3 DNA reads TGTGCCAGCAGGGGGGGTCATCTCGGCGGGCAGTTCTTC. Amino acids: CASRGGHLGGQFF.